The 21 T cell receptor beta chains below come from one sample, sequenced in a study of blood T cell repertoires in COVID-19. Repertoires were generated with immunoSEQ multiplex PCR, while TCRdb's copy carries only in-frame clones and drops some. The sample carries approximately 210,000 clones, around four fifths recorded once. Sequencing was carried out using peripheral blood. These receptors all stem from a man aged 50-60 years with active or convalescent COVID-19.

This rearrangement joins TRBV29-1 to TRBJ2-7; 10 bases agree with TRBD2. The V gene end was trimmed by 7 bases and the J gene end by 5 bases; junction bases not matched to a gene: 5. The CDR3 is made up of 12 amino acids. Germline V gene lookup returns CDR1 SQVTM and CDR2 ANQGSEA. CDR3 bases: TGCAGCGCGAGCGGGAGGGCAAACGAGCAGTACTTC. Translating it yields CSASGRANEQYF.

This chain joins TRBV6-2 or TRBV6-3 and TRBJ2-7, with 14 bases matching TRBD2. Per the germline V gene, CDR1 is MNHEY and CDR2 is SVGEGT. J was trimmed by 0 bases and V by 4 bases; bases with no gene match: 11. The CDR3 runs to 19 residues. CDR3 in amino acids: CASSSPGLAGGRFSYEQYF. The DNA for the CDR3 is TGTGCCAGCAGTTCCCCCGGACTAGCGGGGGGTCGATTCTCCTACGAGCAGTACTTC.

CDR3 sequence: CASSDGGGGSTDTQYF. The CDR3 DNA is TGTGCCAGCAGTGACGGCGGGGGCGGTAGCACAGATACGCAGTATTTT. The chain has TRBV2 and TRBJ2-3, with D maybe TRBD2 (7 bases). This CDR3 region has 16 residues. CDR1 SNHLY and CDR2 FYNNEI come from the germline V gene. The V gene lost 3 bases and the J gene lost 0 bases, with 13 bases spanning the gap. Variable domain in full (rest from reference TRBV2 and TRBJ2-3): EPEVTQTPSHQVTQMGQEVILRCVPISNHLYFYWYRQILGQKVEFLVSFYNNEISEKSEIFDDQFSVERPDGSNFTLKIRSTKLEDSAMYFCASSDGGGGSTDTQYFGPGTRLTVL.

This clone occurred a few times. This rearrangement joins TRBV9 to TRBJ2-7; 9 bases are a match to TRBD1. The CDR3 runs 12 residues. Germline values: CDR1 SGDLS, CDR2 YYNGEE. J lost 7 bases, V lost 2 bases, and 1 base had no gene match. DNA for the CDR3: TGTGCCAGCAGCGTTGACAGGGGGGAGCAGTACTTC. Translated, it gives CASSVDRGEQYF.

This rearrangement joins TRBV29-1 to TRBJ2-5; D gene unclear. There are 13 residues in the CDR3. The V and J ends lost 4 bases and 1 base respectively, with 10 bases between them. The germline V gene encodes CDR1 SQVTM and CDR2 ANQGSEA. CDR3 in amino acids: CSVVREIQETQYF. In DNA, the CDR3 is TGCAGCGTTGTGCGCGAGATCCAAGAGACCCAGTACTTC.

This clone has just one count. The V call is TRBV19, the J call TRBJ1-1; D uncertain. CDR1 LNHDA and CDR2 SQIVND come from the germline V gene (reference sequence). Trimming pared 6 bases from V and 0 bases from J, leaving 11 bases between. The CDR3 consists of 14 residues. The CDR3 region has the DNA TGTGCCAGTAGCCATGATGCGGTGAACACTGAAGCTTTCTTT. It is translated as CASSHDAVNTEAFF.

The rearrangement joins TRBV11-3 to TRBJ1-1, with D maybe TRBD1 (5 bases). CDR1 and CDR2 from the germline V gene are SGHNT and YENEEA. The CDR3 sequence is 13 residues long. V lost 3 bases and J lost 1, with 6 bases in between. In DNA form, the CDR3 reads TGTGCCAGCAGCTTTCAGGGGAACACTGAAGCTTTCTTT. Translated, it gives CASSFQGNTEAFF.

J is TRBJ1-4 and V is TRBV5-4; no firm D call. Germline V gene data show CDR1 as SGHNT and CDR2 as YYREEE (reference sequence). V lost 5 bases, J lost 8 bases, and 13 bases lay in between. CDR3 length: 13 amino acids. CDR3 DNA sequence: TGTGCCAGCAGGGGAGAAAGTAGGGAAAAACTGTTTTTT. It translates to CASRGESREKLFF.

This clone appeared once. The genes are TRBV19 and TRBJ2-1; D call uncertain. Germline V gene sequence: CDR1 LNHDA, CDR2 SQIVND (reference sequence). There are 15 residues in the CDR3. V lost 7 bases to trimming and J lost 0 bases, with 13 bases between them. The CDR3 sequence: CASTGQVTSYNEQFF. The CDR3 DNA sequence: TGTGCCAGTACTGGCCAGGTGACCTCCTACAATGAGCAGTTCTTC.

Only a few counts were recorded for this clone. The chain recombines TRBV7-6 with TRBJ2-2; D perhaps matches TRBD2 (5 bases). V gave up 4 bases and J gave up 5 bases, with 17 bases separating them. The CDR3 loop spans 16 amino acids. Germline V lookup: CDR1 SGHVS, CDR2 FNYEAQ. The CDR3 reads CASSSGRTSGTGELFF. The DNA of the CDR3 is TGTGCCAGCAGCTCCGGACGGACCTCGGGGACCGGGGAGCTGTTTTTT.

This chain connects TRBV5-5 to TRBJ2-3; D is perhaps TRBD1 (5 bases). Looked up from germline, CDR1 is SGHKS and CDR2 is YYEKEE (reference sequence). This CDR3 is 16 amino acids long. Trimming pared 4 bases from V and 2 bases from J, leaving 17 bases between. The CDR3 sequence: CASSQARGWNTDTQYF. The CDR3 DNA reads TGTGCCAGCAGCCAAGCAAGGGGCTGGAACACAGATACGCAGTATTTT.

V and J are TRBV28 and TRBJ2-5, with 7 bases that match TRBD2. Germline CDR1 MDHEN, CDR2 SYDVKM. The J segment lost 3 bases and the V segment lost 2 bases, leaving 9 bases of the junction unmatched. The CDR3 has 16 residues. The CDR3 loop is CASSLTPAGFKETQYF. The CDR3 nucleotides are TGTGCCAGCAGTTTAACCCCAGCGGGATTCAAAGAGACCCAGTACTTC.

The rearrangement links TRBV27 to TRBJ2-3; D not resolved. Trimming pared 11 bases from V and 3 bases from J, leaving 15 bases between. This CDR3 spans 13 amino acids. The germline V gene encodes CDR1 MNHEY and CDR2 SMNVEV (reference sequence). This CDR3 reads CASRPQATDTQYF. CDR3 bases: TGTGCCTCCCGACCCCAAGCGACAGATACGCAGTATTTT.

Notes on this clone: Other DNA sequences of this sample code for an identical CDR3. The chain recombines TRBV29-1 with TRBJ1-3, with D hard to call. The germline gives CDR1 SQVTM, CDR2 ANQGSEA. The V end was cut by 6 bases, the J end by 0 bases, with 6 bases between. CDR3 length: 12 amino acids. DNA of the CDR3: TGCAGCGTGAGGGACTCTGGAAACACCATATATTTT. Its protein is CSVRDSGNTIYF.

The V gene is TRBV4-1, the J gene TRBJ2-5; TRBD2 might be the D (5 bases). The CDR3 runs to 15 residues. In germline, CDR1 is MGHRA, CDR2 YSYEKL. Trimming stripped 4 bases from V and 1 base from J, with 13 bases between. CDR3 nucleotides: TGCGCCAGCAGCCCTCTCTGGGAGCGCCAAGAGACCCAGTACTTC. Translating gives CASSPLWERQETQYF.

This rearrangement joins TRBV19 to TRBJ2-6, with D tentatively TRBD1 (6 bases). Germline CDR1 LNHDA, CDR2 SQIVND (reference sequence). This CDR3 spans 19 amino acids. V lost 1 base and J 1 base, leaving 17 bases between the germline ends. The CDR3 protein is CASSIVWAGARSGANVLTF. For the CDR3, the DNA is TGTGCCAGTAGTATAGTTTGGGCAGGGGCAAGATCTGGGGCCAACGTCCTGACTTTC.

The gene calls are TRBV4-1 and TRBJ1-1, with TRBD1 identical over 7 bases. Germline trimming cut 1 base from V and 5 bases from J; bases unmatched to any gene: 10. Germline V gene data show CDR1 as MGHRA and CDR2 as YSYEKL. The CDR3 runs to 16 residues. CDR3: CASSQVPTGEGTEAFF. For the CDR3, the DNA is TGCGCCAGCAGCCAAGTTCCTACAGGGGAAGGGACTGAAGCTTTCTTT.

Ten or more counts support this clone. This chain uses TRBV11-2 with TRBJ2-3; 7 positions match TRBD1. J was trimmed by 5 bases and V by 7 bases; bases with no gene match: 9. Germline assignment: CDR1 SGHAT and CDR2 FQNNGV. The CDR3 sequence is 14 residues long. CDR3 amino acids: CASIRGQNRDTQYF. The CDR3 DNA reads TGTGCCAGCATTCGGGGACAGAACAGAGATACGCAGTATTTT.

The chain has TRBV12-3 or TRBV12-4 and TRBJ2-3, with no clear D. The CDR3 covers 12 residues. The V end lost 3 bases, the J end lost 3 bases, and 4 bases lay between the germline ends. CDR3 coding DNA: TGTGCCAGCAGTTTCGGGACAGATACGCAGTATTTT. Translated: CASSFGTDTQYF.

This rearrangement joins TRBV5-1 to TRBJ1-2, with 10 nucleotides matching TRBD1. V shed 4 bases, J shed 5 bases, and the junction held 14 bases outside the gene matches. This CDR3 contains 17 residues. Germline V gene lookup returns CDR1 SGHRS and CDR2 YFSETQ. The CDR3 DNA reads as TGCGCCAGCAGCCCAAGTCGGGTGCGGACAGGGGGTTATGGCTACACCTTC. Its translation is CASSPSRVRTGGYGYTF.

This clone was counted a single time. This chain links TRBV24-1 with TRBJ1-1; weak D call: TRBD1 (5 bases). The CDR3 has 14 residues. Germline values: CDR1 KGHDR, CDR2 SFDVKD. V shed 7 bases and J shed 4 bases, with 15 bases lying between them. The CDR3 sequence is CATSTGPGGTEAFF. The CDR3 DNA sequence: TGTGCCACCAGCACAGGTCCCGGGGGCACTGAAGCTTTCTTT.